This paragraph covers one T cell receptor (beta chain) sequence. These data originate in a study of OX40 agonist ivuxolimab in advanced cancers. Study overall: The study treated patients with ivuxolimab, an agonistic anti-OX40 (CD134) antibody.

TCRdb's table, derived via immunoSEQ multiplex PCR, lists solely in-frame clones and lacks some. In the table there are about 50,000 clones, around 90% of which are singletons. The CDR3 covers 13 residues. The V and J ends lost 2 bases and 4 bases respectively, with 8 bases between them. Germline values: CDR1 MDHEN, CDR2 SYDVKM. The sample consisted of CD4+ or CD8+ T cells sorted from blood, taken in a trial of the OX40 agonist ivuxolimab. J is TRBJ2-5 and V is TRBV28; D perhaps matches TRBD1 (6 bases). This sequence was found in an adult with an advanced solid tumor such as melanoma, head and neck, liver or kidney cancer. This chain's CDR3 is CASSLRGIETQYF. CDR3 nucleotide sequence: TGTGCCAGCAGTTTAAGGGGGATAGAGACCCAGTACTTC. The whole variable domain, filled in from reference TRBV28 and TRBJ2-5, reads DVKVTQSSRYLVKRTGEKVFLECVQDMDHENMFWYRQDPGLGLRLIYFSYDVKMKEKGDIPEGYSVSREKKERFSLILESASTNQTSMYLCASSLRGIETQYFGPGTRLLVL.